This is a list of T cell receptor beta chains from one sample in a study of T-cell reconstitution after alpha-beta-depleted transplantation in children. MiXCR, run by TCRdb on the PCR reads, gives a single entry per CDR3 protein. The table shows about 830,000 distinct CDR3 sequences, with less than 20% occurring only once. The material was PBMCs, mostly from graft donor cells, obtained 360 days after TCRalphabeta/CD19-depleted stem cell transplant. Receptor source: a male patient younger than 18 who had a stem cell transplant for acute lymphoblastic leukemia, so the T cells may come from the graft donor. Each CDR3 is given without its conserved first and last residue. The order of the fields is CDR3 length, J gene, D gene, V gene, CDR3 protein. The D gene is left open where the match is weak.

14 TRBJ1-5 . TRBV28 ASSLKIGVNNQPQH
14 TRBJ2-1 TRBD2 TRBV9 ASSVPLAGGLGEQF
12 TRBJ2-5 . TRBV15 ATSRDLTLGTQY
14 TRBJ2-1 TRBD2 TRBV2 ASVQAGGYLYNEQF
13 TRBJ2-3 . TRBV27 ASSWVGSILDTQY
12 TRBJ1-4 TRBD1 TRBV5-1 ASTGTGGSEKLF
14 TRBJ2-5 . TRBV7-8 ASSLAQGAGLETQY
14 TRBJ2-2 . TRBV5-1 ASSLGHGSLTGELF
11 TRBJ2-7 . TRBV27 ASSFTGAYEQY
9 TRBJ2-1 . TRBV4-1 ASSQNRRFF
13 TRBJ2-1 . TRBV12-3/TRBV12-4 ASSFAVGAYNEQF
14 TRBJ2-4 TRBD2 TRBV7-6 ASSLAGSGKGDIQY
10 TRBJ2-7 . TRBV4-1 ASSQVAQEQY
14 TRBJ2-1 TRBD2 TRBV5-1 ASSLTSVYSYNEQF
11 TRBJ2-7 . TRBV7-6 ASSLPLSYEQY
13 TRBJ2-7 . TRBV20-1 SARKRSSFSYEQY
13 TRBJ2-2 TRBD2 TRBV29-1 SVLRGGGGTGELF
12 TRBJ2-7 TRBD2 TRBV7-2 ASSRRGRVNEQY
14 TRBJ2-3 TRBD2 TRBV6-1 ASRSTSPIWTDTQY
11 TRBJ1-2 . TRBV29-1 STRDRATYGYT
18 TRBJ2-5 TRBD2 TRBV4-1 ASRYKPGTSGSWGGETQY
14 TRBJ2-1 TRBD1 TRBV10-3 AISESTGLVSNEQF
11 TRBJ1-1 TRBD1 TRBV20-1 SASGTGNTEAF
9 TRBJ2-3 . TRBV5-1 ASSGVDTQY
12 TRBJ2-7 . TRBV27 ASSLWDTAYEQY
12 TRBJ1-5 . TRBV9 ASSAQYSNQPQH
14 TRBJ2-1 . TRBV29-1 SVKGVGSGSYNEQF
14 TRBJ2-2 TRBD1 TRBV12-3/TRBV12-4 ASIPGDRAIGRELF